This T cell receptor beta chain derives from a study of identical twins. Study-wide findings and caveats: There was an excess of low generation probability in the out-of-frame alpha sequences that twins shared.

A universal primer site was created by template switching, with the cDNA bearing unique molecular identifiers. One entry per CDR3 protein, called by TCRdb with MiXCR from the 5' RACE reads. The profile covers about 890,000 distinct CDR3 sequences, with about 12% appearing a single time and roughly 1.6% taken by the ten largest. Every one of the donors was a healthy Caucasian. V gave up 0 bases and J gave up 0 bases, with 18 bases separating them. Germline assignment: CDR1 MGHRA and CDR2 YSYEKL. The CDR3 contains 20 residues. This clonotype turned up a few times. Antigen: not known. The same specimen was also included in a second study, on yellow fever vaccine responses in identical twins. Per that study: Twins reportedly appeared to share part of their vaccine T cell response while keeping part individual.

The receptor was derived from a woman aged 18-29 years in good health. The rearrangement joins TRBV4-1 to TRBJ2-6; D is uncertain. Sequences were obtained from PBMCs. CDR3 amino acids: CASSQDSNLWADSGANVLTF. CDR3 DNA sequence: TGCGCCAGCAGCCAAGATAGTAATTTGTGGGCAGACTCTGGGGCCAACGTCCTGACTTTC.